This TCR beta chain came from a study of shared clonotypes between healthy human individuals. Sequencing was performed with immunoSEQ multiplex PCR; in TCRdb, only in-frame clones are kept and a portion is missing. Seen here are about 2.4 million clones, approximately 90% observed once, and the top ten hold around 0.15%. Sequenced: naive CD4+ T cells sorted from blood. The subset was: CD45RA+ positively selected. The origin of this receptor is a man aged 18 to 35 in good health.

As DNA, the CDR3 is TGTGCCAGCAGCACGTTGGAGTTACAAGAGACCCAGTACTTC. Its translation: CASSTLELQETQYF. The chain employs TRBV28 and TRBJ2-5, with D uncertain. Germline V gene lookup returns CDR1 MDHEN and CDR2 SYDVKM. The CDR3 loop spans 14 amino acids. V was shortened by 6 bases and J by 2 bases, with 13 bases between the two germline ends.